Shown below are 24 T cell receptor beta chains from a single sample sequenced in a study of T cells in Graves' hyperthyroidism and ophthalmopathy. Researchers took RNA transcripts and amplified the TCR beta CDR3 regions from them. HTBI primers drove first-round RT-PCR of the TCR CDR3. One entry per CDR3 protein results from TCRdb running MiXCR on the multiplex PCR reads. The data hold a few hundred thousand distinct CDR3 sequences, with about 20% observed a single time. Sequencing was carried out using blood. The source is a man younger than 40 with Graves' ophthalmopathy.

This clonotype was recorded a few times. J is TRBJ1-4 and V is TRBV10-3, with 9 bases aligning to TRBD1. Germline CDR1 reads ENHRY; CDR2 reads SYGVKD. The CDR3 sequence is 14 residues long. J gave up 5 bases and V 6 bases, and 4 bases lay outside the gene matches. This CDR3 reads CAIRAGTGNEKLFF. CDR3 nucleotides: TGTGCCATCAGAGCCGGGACAGGGAATGAAAAACTGTTTTTT.

This clonotype was found many times. The rearrangement uses TRBV18 and TRBJ2-7; the match to TRBD2 covers 7 bases. Germline V gene data show CDR1 as KGHSH and CDR2 as LQKENI. The CDR3 length is 13 residues. The V and J ends lost 8 bases and 3 bases, in that order; junction bases with no gene match: 7. The CDR3 spells CASSPGTNYEQYF. As DNA, the CDR3 is TGTGCCAGCAGCCCCGGGACTAACTACGAGCAGTACTTC.

This clonotype was seen only a few times. The V call is TRBV30, the J call TRBJ2-1; perhaps TRBD2 as D (6 bases). This CDR3 spans 13 amino acids. Germline-derived CDR1 and CDR2 are GTSNPN and SVGIG (reference sequence). Trimming removed 7 bases from V and 8 bases from J, with 18 bases in between. In DNA form, the CDR3 reads TGTGCCTTGGACTACCGGATGGTCTATGAGCAGTTCTTC. Its protein is CALDYRMVYEQFF.

This clonotype occurred a few times. The genes are TRBV6-2 or TRBV6-3 and TRBJ2-1; no definite D call. Germline lookup yields CDR1 MNHEY and CDR2 SVGEGT. V was pared by 0 bases and J by 9 bases, with 12 bases between. The CDR3 totals 14 residues. The CDR3 reads CASSYSTRFVEQFF. In nucleotides, the CDR3 is TGTGCCAGCAGTTACTCCACCAGGTTTGTTGAGCAGTTCTTC.

V usage is TRBV13 and J usage is TRBJ1-4; tentative D call: TRBD1 (6 bases). Trimming took off 3 bases at V and 5 bases at J, with 10 bases between the two ends. The germline V gene has CDR1 PRHDT and CDR2 FYEKMQ (reference sequence). The CDR3 length is 14 residues. The CDR3 loop is CASSLDSGNEKLFF. The CDR3 DNA reads TGTGCCAGCAGCTTGGACAGCGGGAATGAAAAACTGTTTTTT.

This clonotype appeared many times. The chain recombines TRBV18 with TRBJ2-1, with D tentatively TRBD2 (7 bases). The V end was cut by 6 bases, the J end by 4 bases, with 13 bases between. This CDR3 has 14 residues. Per germline, CDR1 KGHSH and CDR2 LQKENI. In DNA, the CDR3 is TGTGCCAGCTCCGGAAGCGGGACATACAATGAGCAGTTCTTC. Amino acid sequence: CASSGSGTYNEQFF.

This rearrangement joins TRBV5-1 to TRBJ1-1; 10 nucleotides align to TRBD1. This CDR3 is 14 amino acids long. CDR1 SGHRS and CDR2 YFSETQ come from the germline V gene. Germline trimming cut 5 bases from V and 5 bases from J; bases unmatched to any gene: 6. In DNA form, the CDR3 reads TGCGCCAGCAGTGACGGACAGGGGGGGACTGAAGCTTTCTTT. Translation gives CASSDGQGGTEAFF.

There are a few counts of this clonotype. The chain joins TRBV3-1 to TRBJ2-5; 15 bases map to TRBD2. The ends lost 2 bases at V and 2 bases at J; junction bases unmatched: 6. Germline V CDR1 and CDR2: LGHDT, YNNKEL (reference sequence). The CDR3 consists of 18 residues. The DNA of the CDR3 is TGTGCCAGCAGCCAACGGACTAGCGGGAGGGCCGAACAAGAGACCCAGTACTTC. Translated, it gives CASSQRTSGRAEQETQYF.

This chain joins TRBV5-1 and TRBJ1-1; D call uncertain. The CDR3 is made up of 14 amino acids. V was trimmed by 0 bases and J by 6 bases, leaving 12 bases between them. Germline lookup yields CDR1 SGHRS and CDR2 YFSETQ. CDR3: CASSLGGSTSEAFF. The DNA of the CDR3 is TGCGCCAGCAGCTTGGGTGGGTCCACATCTGAAGCTTTCTTT.

This sequence joins TRBV9 and TRBJ2-5; D is perhaps TRBD1 or TRBD2 (6 bases each). V was shortened by 4 bases and J by 3 bases, with 13 bases between the two germline ends. The CDR3 spans 14 residues. Germline V gene data show CDR1 as SGDLS and CDR2 as YYNGEE. The CDR3 is CASSPPGAEETQYF. The DNA for the CDR3 is TGTGCCAGCAGCCCTCCGGGGGCTGAAGAGACCCAGTACTTC.

The genes are TRBV5-6 and TRBJ2-2, with D unclear. Germline V gene data show CDR1 as SGHDT and CDR2 as YYEEEE. The CDR3 sequence is 15 residues long. V lost 1 base and J 1 base, leaving 8 bases between the germline ends. The CDR3 protein is CASSLLERNTGELFF. DNA for the CDR3: TGTGCCAGCAGCTTGCTGGAGCGGAACACCGGGGAGCTGTTTTTT.

In this sample, this clonotype turned up many times. The chain is built from TRBV10-1 and TRBJ2-7, with TRBD2 identical over 11 bases. CDR1 is WNHNN, CDR2 SYGVQD, per germline (reference sequence). J gave up 1 base and V 4 bases, and 0 bases lay outside the gene matches. This CDR3 has 14 residues. CDR3 amino acids: CASSGLAGSYEQYF. The CDR3 DNA reads as TGCGCCAGCAGTGGACTAGCGGGATCCTACGAGCAGTACTTC.

The rearrangement joins TRBV20-1 to TRBJ1-4; possibly TRBD1 for D (5 bases). CDR3 length: 16 amino acids. CDR1 and CDR2 from the germline V gene are DFQATT and SNEGSKA (reference sequence). V was pared by 2 bases and J by 1 base, with 14 bases between. CDR3 coding DNA: TGCAGTGCTAGACCGGGACCTCTCGGAACTAATGAAAAACTGTTTTTT. As protein: CSARPGPLGTNEKLFF.

This clonotype was seen a few times. CDR3 nucleotides: TGTGCCAGCAGTAAACTAGATGATGAGCAGTTCTTC. Its translation is CASSKLDDEQFF. This chain uses TRBV12-3 or TRBV12-4 with TRBJ2-1; weak D call: TRBD2 (5 bases). There are 12 residues in the CDR3. V was clipped by 5 bases and J by 8 bases, with 10 bases between them.

For this clonotype: The junction departs from germline at one end; a sequencing error may be responsible. The chain carries TRBV7-9 and TRBJ2-1; a weak D match, TRBD2 (6 bases). Germline lookup yields CDR1 SEHNR and CDR2 FQNEAQ (reference sequence). The CDR3 is made up of 15 amino acids. The CDR3 loop is CASSVSGTAYNEQLF. The DNA for the CDR3 is TGTGCCAGCAGCGTCTCCGGGACTGCCTACAATGAGCAGCTCTTC.

Remarks on this clonotype: A much more abundant neighbour one base away suggests this may be a read error. The V gene is TRBV20-1, the J gene TRBJ1-6; no reliable D call. This CDR3 is built from 13 residues. CDR1 is DFQATT, CDR2 SNEGSKA, per germline (reference sequence). CDR3: CGARPAPNSPLHF. Here the CDR3 DNA reads TGCGGTGCTAGGCCAGCCCCAAATTCACCCCTCCACTTT.

This rearrangement joins TRBV6-1 to TRBJ2-7; 10 bases agree with TRBD1. CDR3 size: 14 residues. Germline V gene lookup returns CDR1 MNHNS and CDR2 SASEGT. V gave up 6 bases and J gave up 4 bases; unmatched junction bases: 6. The CDR3 sequence is CASRLTGGEYEQYF. Written as DNA, the CDR3 is TGTGCCAGCAGGCTGACAGGGGGCGAGTACGAGCAGTACTTC.

Ten or more counts support this clonotype. The chain has TRBV12-3 or TRBV12-4 and TRBJ1-1; no clear D gene. V lost 5 bases to trimming and J lost 0 bases, with 10 bases between them. The length of the CDR3 is 14 residues. The CDR3 DNA reads TGTGCCAGCAGTCCGTCTAACATGAACACTGAAGCTTTCTTT. It is translated as CASSPSNMNTEAFF.

The genes are TRBV7-9 and TRBJ2-3; D is uncertain. Trimming left V 5 bases short and J 1 base short, with 7 bases between. Germline V gene lookup returns CDR1 SEHNR and CDR2 FQNEAQ (reference sequence). This CDR3 is built from 13 residues. The CDR3 spells CASSEHRTDTQYF. As DNA, the CDR3 is TGTGCCAGCAGCGAACACCGCACAGATACGCAGTATTTT.

This clonotype showed up many times. The rearrangement joins TRBV2 to TRBJ1-2; 8 positions agree with TRBD1. The CDR3 is made up of 13 amino acids. With 5 bases clipped from V and 3 bases from J, the junction kept 2 bases outside the gene matches. The germline V gene encodes CDR1 SNHLY and CDR2 FYNNEI. As DNA, the CDR3 is TGTGCCAGCAGTAAACAGGGGGACTATGGCTACACCTTC. It yields the protein CASSKQGDYGYTF.

This rearrangement joins TRBV28 to TRBJ1-2, with TRBD1 identical over 7 bases. The ends lost 2 bases at V and 6 bases at J; junction bases unmatched: 15. This CDR3 region has 17 residues. Germline CDR1 reads MDHEN; CDR2 reads SYDVKM. CDR3 sequence reads: CASSLLSPTTGRNGYTF. CDR3 coding DNA: TGTGCCAGCAGTTTACTCTCCCCTACGACAGGGCGTAATGGCTACACCTTC.

The rearrangement links TRBV20-1 to TRBJ2-7; the D gene is possibly TRBD2 (5 bases). CDR3 size: 13 residues. CDR1 is DFQATT, CDR2 SNEGSKA, per germline (reference sequence). Trimming took 5 bases from V and 2 from J, leaving 13 bases between them. The CDR3 DNA sequence: TGCAGTGCTGAAGAGGGCGGAGCCTACGAGCAGTACTTC. Amino acid sequence: CSAEEGGAYEQYF.

This clonotype appeared a few times. This chain connects TRBV4-1 to TRBJ2-1; possibly TRBD2 for D (6 bases). V was trimmed by 1 base and J by 14 bases, leaving 15 bases between them. This CDR3 spans 13 amino acids. Germline V gene data show CDR1 as MGHRA and CDR2 as YSYEKL. CDR3 amino acids: CASSQATETGEFF. The CDR3 coding sequence is TGCGCCAGCAGCCAAGCCACCGAGACGGGGGAGTTCTTC.

The sample holds many counts of this clonotype. V is TRBV12-3 or TRBV12-4 and J is TRBJ1-1, with D perhaps matching TRBD1 (5 bases). There are 16 residues in the CDR3. V was clipped by 2 bases and J by 3 bases, with 16 bases between them. This CDR3 is CASSLRAGVPHTEAFF. The DNA for the CDR3 is TGTGCCAGCAGTTTAAGGGCGGGGGTCCCCCACACTGAAGCTTTCTTT.